This passage covers 12 T cell receptor beta chains from one sample sequenced in a study of T cell repertoires in cytomegalovirus infection. TCRdb passed the reads through MiXCR, listing each CDR3 protein once. Of 250,000 or so distinct CDR3 sequences listed, about a sixth are singletons. Sequencing was done on a sample of CD8+ T cells from PBMCs. Source of these receptors: a human donor in good health (CMV status not recorded). Some clones in this sample may be carry-over from other donors' samples.

This clonotype was found a few times. The chain couples TRBV6-5 to TRBJ2-2, with 13 bases lining up with TRBD2. Germline lookup yields CDR1 MNHEY and CDR2 SVGAGI. The CDR3 has 18 residues. Losses at the gene ends were 5 bases for V and 5 bases for J; bases not matched to a gene: 11. CDR3 DNA sequence: TGTGCCAGCAGTCTCCGACTAGCGGGGGGTATGGGAACCGGGGAGCTGTTTTTT. It is translated as CASSLRLAGGMGTGELFF.

The V call is TRBV20-1, the J call TRBJ2-7; D may match TRBD1 or TRBD2 (5 bases each). Between the trimmed V and J ends, which lost 6 bases and 0 bases, there was a span of 21 bases. The CDR3 totals 16 residues. Germline lookup yields CDR1 DFQATT and CDR2 SNEGSKA (reference sequence). The CDR3 DNA reads as TGCAGTGCCCTCCGTGCTGGGGGTAAATCCTCCTACGAGCAGTACTTC. It specifies CSALRAGGKSSYEQYF.

This CDR3 reads CASSRQGAMNEQFF. In nucleotides, the CDR3 is TGTGCCAGCAGCAGGCAGGGGGCTATGAATGAGCAGTTCTTC. This chain joins TRBV9 and TRBJ2-1; the match to TRBD1 covers 8 bases. The CDR3 loop spans 14 amino acids. Looked up from germline, CDR1 is SGDLS and CDR2 is YYNGEE. The V gene end was trimmed by 4 bases and the J gene end by 7 bases; junction bases not matched to a gene: 7.

This clonotype came up a few times. The V gene is TRBV2, the J gene TRBJ1-5; 7 positions match TRBD1. CDR1 is SNHLY and CDR2 is FYNNEI in the germline V gene. CDR3 size: 14 residues. V shed 5 bases and J 5 bases; nucleotides not matched to a gene: 6. Here the CDR3 DNA reads TGTGCCAGCAGTAAGACAGGGAATCATCAGCCCCAGCATTTT. Its protein product is CASSKTGNHQPQHF.

This clonotype has a count of ten or more. The genes are TRBV7-8 and TRBJ2-7, with TRBD2 matching 10 bases. J gave up 1 base and V 7 bases, and 13 bases lay outside the gene matches. Germline assignment: CDR1 SGHVS and CDR2 FQNEAQ. CDR3 size: 17 residues. The CDR3 sequence is CASTPYSGGDASYEQYF. CDR3 DNA sequence: TGTGCCAGCACCCCTTACAGCGGGGGGGACGCTTCCTACGAGCAGTACTTC.

Only a few counts were recorded for this clonotype. The chain carries TRBV2 and TRBJ1-6; TRBD1 matches 7 bases. The J segment lost 7 bases and the V segment lost 6 bases, leaving 6 bases of the junction unmatched. The CDR3 sequence is 14 residues long. Looked up from germline, CDR1 is SNHLY and CDR2 is FYNNEI. CDR3 in amino acids: CASRDLQGNSPLHF. DNA for the CDR3: TGTGCCAGCAGAGACTTACAGGGGAATTCACCCCTCCACTTT.

In its sample, this clonotype was seen many times. J is TRBJ1-1 and V is TRBV4-1, with a possible D match to TRBD1 (5 bases). Germline CDR1 is MGHRA and CDR2 is YSYEKL. Trimming stripped 0 bases from V and 3 bases from J, with 14 bases between. The CDR3 is 16 residues long. The CDR3 sequence is CASSQDWGSSDTEAFF. CDR3 sequence (DNA): TGCGCCAGCAGCCAAGATTGGGGCAGTTCCGACACTGAAGCTTTCTTT.

Here the CDR3 reads CASSLVQANEQFF. The CDR3 region has the DNA TGTGCCAGCAGCTTGGTACAGGCCAATGAGCAGTTCTTC. The chain couples TRBV5-4 to TRBJ2-1, with a possible D match to TRBD1 (5 bases). CDR1 is SGHNT, CDR2 YYREEE, per germline (reference sequence). V was clipped by 0 bases and J by 6 bases, with 7 bases between them. The CDR3 runs to 13 residues.

J is TRBJ1-5 and V is TRBV6-5; no clear D. The germline V and J ends were trimmed by 3 bases and 1 base, with 7 bases remaining between them. The CDR3 length is 14 residues. Germline V CDR1 and CDR2: MNHEY, SVGAGI. The CDR3 region has the DNA TGTGCCAGCAGTTATCGCCGGAGCAATCAGCCCCAGCATTTT. It specifies CASSYRRSNQPQHF.

The chain is built from TRBV5-6 and TRBJ2-7; 10 bases are a match to TRBD1. Per germline, CDR1 SGHDT and CDR2 YYEEEE. This CDR3 contains 15 residues. The V segment lost 4 bases and the J segment 9 bases; nucleotides outside the gene matches: 13. The chain's CDR3 is CASSGAGTGVSMQYF. The CDR3 DNA follows: TGTGCCAGCAGCGGAGCCGGGACAGGGGTATCGATGCAGTACTTC.

This chain connects TRBV20-1 to TRBJ1-5; a weak D match, TRBD1 (5 bases). The CDR3 is 17 amino acids. V gave up 5 bases and J gave up 1 base, with 21 bases separating them. Looked up from germline, CDR1 is DFQATT and CDR2 is SNEGSKA (reference sequence). CDR3 protein: CSAAFSLGPESNQPQHF. CDR3 bases: TGCAGTGCTGCTTTCTCATTGGGGCCGGAAAGCAATCAGCCCCAGCATTTT.

The chain uses TRBV2 and TRBJ2-7; 10 positions agree with TRBD2. J was trimmed by 0 bases and V by 7 bases; bases with no gene match: 12. Germline V lookup: CDR1 SNHLY, CDR2 FYNNEI. The CDR3 has 17 residues. The CDR3: CASNSMGLAPISYEQYF. DNA of the CDR3: TGTGCCAGCAACTCGATGGGACTAGCGCCCATCTCCTACGAGCAGTACTTC. Using reference TRBV2 and TRBJ2-7 for the parts outside the CDR3, the full variable domain is EPEVTQTPSHQVTQMGQEVILRCVPISNHLYFYWYRQILGQKVEFLVSFYNNEISEKSEIFDDQFSVERPDGSNFTLKIRSTKLEDSAMYFCASNSMGLAPISYEQYFGPGTRLTVT.